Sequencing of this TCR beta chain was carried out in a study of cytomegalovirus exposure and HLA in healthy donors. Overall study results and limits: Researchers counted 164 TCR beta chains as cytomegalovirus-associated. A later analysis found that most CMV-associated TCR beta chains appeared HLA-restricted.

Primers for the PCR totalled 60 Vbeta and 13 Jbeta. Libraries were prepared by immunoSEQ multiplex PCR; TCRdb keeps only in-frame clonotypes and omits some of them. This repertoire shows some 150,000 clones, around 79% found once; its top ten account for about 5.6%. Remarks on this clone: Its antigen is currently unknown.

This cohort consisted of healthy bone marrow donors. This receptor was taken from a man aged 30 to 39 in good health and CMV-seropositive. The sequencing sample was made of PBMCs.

The CDR3 loop reads CAISDERGVAGELFF. The CDR3 DNA follows: TGTGCCATCAGTGACGAGCGGGGGGTGGCCGGGGAGCTGTTTTTT. This chain links TRBV10-3 with TRBJ2-2; 9 bases are a match to TRBD2. The trim removed 3 bases at V and 6 bases at J, leaving 5 bases unmatched. This CDR3 is 15 amino acids long. The germline gives CDR1 ENHRY, CDR2 SYGVKD.